The clone carrying this TCR beta chain was found many times. Its matching antigen is unknown. By quantitative 5'-RACE with molecular barcodes, the TCR beta libraries were made. TCRdb re-analysed the 5' RACE reads in MiXCR, keeping a single row per CDR3 protein. The sample holds some 220,000 distinct CDR3 sequences, roughly a tenth seen once. This sample is part of a study of CD8 T cells in ankylosing spondylitis. Study findings and constraints: Prior work had noted some motif variants in reactive arthritis blood and synovial fluid. Eight highly homologous variants formed a TCR beta motif that appeared characteristic of ankylosing spondylitis blood.

The CDR3 sequence is 15 residues long. Germline V gene data show CDR1 as SGHTA and CDR2 as FQGNSA. V was shortened by 2 bases and J by 4 bases, with 14 bases between the two germline ends. The chain carries TRBV7-2 and TRBJ1-2, with TRBD1 as a possible D gene (5 bases). The receptor was derived from a male donor with ankylosing spondylitis or in good health (not recorded which). Sequenced material: blood, either unsorted or a sorted T cell fraction (not recorded which). The CDR3: CASSLRTSSGYGYTF. The DNA for the CDR3 is TGTGCCAGCAGCTTAAGGACAAGCAGCGGCTATGGCTACACCTTC.